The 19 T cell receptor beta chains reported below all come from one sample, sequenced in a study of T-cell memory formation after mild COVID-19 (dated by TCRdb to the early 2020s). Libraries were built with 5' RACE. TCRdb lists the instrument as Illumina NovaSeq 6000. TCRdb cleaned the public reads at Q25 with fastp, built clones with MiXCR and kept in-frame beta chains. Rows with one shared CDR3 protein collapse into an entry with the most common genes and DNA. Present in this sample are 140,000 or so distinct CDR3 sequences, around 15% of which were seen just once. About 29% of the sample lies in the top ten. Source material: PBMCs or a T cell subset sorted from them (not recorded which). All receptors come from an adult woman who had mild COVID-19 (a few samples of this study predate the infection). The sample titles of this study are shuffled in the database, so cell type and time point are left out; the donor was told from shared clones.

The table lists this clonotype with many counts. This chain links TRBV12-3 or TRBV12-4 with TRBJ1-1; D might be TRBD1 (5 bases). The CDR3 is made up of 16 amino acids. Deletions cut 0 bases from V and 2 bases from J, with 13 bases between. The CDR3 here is CASSLAPRGPNTEAFF. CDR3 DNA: TGTGCCAGCAGTTTAGCCCCCCGGGGCCCAAACACTGAAGCTTTCTTT.

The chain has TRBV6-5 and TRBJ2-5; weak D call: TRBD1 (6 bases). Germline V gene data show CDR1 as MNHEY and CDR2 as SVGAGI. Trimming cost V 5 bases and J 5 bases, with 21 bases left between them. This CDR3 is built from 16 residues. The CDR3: CASSDRQQGHRETQYF. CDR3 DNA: TGTGCCAGCAGTGATAGACAGCAGGGGCATCGGGAGACCCAGTACTTC.

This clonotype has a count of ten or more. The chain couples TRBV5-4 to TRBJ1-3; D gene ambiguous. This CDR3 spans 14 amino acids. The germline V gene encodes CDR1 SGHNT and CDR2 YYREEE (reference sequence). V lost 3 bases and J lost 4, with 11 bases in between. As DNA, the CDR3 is TGTGCCAGCAGCTCTAATTTCGGAGGAAACACCATATATTTT. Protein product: CASSSNFGGNTIYF.

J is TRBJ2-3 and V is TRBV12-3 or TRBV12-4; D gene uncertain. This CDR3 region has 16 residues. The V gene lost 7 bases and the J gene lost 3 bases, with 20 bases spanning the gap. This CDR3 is CASKIAVGIGTDTQYF. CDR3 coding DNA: TGTGCCAGCAAGATCGCTGTTGGCATTGGGACAGATACGCAGTATTTT.

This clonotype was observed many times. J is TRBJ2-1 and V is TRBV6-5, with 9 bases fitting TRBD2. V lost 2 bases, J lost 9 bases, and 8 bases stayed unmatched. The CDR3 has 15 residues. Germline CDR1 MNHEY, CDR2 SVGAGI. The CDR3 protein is CASSYTVAGEFEQFF. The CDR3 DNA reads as TGTGCCAGCAGTTACACAGTAGCGGGAGAGTTTGAGCAGTTCTTC.

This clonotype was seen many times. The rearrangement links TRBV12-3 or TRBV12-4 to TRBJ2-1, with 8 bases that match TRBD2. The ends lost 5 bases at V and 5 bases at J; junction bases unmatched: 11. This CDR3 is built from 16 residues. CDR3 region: CASSPVRGGRDNEQFF. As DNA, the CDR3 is TGTGCCAGCAGTCCCGTCCGGGGGGGGCGAGACAATGAGCAGTTCTTC.

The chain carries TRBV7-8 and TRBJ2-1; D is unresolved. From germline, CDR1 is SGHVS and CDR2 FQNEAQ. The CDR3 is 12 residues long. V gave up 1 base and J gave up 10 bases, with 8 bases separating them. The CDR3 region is CASSLGVAEQFF. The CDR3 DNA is TGTGCCAGCAGCTTAGGCGTAGCCGAGCAGTTCTTC.

The CDR3 sequence: CASSYSASGSHEQYF. CDR3 nucleotide sequence: TGTGCCAGCAGTTACTCCGCATCAGGATCCCACGAGCAGTACTTC. The genes are TRBV6-5 and TRBJ2-7, with D unresolved. The CDR3 spans 15 residues. Between the trimmed V and J ends, which lost 0 bases and 5 bases, there was a span of 14 bases. Per the germline V gene, CDR1 is MNHEY and CDR2 is SVGAGI.

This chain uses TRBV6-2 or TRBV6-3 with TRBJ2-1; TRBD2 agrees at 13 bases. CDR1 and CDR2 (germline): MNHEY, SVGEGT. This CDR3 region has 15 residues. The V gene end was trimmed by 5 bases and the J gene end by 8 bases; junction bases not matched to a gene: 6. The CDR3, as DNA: TGTGCCAGCAGTCAGACTAGCGGGAGGATCGATGAGCAGTTCTTC. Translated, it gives CASSQTSGRIDEQFF.

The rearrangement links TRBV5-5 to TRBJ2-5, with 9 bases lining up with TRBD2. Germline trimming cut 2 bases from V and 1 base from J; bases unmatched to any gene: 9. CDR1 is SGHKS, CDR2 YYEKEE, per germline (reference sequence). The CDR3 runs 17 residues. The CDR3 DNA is TGTGCCAGCAGCTTCCTAGCGGGATACCAGGTCCAAGAGACCCAGTACTTC. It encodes CASSFLAGYQVQETQYF.

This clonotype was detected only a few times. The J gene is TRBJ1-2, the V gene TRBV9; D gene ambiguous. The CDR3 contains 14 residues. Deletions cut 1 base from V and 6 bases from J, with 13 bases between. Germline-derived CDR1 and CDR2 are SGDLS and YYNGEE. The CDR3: CASSVSRSFDGYTF. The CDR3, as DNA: TGTGCCAGCAGCGTATCCAGGTCTTTTGATGGCTACACCTTC.

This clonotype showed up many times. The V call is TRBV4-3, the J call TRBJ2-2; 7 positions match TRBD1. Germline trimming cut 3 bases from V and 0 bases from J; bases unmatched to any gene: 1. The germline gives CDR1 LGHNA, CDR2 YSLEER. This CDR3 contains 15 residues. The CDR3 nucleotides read TGCGCCAGCAGCCAGGACAGGTCGAACACCGGGGAGCTGTTTTTT. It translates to CASSQDRSNTGELFF.

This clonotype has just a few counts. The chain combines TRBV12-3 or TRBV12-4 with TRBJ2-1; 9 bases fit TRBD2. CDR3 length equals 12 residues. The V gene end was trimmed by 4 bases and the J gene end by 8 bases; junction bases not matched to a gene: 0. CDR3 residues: CASSWTSDEQFF. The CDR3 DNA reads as TGTGCCAGCAGTTGGACTAGCGATGAGCAGTTCTTC.

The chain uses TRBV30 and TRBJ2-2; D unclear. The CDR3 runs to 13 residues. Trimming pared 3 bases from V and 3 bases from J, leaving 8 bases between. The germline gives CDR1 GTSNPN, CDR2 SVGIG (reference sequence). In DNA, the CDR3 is TGTGCCTGGAGCCAGAGTGACACCGGGGAGCTGTTTTTT. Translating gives CAWSQSDTGELFF.

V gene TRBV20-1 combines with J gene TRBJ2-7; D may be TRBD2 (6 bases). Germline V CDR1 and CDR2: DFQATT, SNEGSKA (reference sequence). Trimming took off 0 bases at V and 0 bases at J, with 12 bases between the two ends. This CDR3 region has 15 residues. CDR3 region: CSARDKSGPSYEQYF. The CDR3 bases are TGCAGTGCTAGAGATAAGAGCGGGCCCTCCTACGAGCAGTACTTC.

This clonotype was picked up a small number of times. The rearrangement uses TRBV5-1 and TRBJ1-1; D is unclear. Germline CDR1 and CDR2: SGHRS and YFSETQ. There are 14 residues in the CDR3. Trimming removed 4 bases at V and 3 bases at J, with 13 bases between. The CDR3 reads CASSLGRGYTEAFF. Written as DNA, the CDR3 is TGCGCCAGCAGCCTAGGACGGGGATACACTGAAGCTTTCTTT. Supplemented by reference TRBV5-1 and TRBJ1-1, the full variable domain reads KAGVTQTPRYLIKTRGQQVTLSCSPISGHRSVSWYQQTPGQGLQFLFEYFSETQRNKGNFPGRFSGRQFSNSRSEMNVSTLELGDSALYLCASSLGRGYTEAFFGQGTRLTVV.

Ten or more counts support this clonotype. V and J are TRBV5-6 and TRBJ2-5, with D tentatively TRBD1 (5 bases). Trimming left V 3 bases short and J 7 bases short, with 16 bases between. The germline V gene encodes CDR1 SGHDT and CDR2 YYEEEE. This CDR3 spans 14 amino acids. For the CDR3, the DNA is TGTGCCAGCAGCTATCAGGGCGCCGTGGGGACCCAGTACTTC. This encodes CASSYQGAVGTQYF.

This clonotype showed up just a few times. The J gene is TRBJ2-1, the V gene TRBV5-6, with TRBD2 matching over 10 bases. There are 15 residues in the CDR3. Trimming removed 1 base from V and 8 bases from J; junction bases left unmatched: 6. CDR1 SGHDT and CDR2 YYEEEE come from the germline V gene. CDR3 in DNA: TGTGCCAGCAGCTTGTGGCTAGCGGGAGTTGATGAGCAGTTCTTC. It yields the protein CASSLWLAGVDEQFF.

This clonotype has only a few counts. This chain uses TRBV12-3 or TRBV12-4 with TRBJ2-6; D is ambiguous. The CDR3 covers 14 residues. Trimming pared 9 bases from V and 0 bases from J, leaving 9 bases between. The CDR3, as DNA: TGTGCCAGTGAAAACAGCTCTGGGGCCAACGTCCTGACTTTC. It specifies CASENSSGANVLTF.